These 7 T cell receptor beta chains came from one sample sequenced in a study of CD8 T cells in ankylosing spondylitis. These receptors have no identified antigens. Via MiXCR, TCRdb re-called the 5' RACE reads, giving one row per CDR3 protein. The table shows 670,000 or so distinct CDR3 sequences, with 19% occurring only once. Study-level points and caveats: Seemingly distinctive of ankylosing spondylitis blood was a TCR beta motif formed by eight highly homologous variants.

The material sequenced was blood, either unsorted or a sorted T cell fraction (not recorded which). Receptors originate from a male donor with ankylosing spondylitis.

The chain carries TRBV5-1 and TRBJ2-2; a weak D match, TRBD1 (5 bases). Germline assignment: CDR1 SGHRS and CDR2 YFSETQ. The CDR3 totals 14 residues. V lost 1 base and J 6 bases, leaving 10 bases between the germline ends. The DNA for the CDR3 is TGCGCCAGCAGCTTGTTTCAAGGGGCCGGGGAGCTGTTTTTT. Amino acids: CASSLFQGAGELFF.

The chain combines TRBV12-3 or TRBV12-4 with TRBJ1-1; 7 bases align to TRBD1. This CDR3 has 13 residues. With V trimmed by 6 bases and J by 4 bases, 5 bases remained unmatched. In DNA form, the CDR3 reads TGTGCCAGCAGATACGGGACAGCCACTGAAGCTTTCTTT. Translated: CASRYGTATEAFF.

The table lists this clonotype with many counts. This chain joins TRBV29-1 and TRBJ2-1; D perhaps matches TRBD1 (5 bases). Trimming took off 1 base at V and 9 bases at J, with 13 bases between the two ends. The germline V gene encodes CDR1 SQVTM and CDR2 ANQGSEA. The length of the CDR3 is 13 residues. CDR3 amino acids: CSVEGQGIGEQFF. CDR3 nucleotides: TGCAGCGTTGAAGGGCAGGGTATTGGTGAGCAGTTCTTC.

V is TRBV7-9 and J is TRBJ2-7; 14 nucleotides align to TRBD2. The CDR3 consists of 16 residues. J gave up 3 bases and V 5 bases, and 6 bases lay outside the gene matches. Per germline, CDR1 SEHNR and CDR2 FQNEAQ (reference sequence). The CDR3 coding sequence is TGTGCCAGCAGCGCATCCGGGACTAGCGGGGGCTACGAGCAGTACTTC. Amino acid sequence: CASSASGTSGGYEQYF.

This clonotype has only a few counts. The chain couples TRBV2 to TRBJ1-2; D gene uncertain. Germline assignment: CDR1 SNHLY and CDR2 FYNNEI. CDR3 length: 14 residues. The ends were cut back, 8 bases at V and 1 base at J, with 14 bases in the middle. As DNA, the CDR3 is TGTGCCAGCCGTTCGGGAGGCAATAACTATGGCTACACCTTC. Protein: CASRSGGNNYGYTF. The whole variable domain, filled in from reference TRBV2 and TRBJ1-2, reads EPEVTQTPSHQVTQMGQEVILRCVPISNHLYFYWYRQILGQKVEFLVSFYNNEISEKSEIFDDQFSVERPDGSNFTLKIRSTKLEDSAMYFCASRSGGNNYGYTFGSGTRLTVV.

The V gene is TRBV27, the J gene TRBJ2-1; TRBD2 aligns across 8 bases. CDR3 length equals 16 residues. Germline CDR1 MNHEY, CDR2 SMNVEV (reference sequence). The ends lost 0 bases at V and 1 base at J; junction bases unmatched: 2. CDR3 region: CASSLSTSGSYNEQFF. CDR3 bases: TGTGCCAGCAGTTTATCCACTAGCGGTTCCTACAATGAGCAGTTCTTC.

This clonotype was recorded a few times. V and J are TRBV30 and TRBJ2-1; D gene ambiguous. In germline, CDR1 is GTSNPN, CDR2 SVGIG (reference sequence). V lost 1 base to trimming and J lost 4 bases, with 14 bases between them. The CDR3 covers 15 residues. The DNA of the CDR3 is TGTGCCTGGAGTGGGCTCTATCTAGGATACAATGAGCAGTTCTTC. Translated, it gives CAWSGLYLGYNEQFF.